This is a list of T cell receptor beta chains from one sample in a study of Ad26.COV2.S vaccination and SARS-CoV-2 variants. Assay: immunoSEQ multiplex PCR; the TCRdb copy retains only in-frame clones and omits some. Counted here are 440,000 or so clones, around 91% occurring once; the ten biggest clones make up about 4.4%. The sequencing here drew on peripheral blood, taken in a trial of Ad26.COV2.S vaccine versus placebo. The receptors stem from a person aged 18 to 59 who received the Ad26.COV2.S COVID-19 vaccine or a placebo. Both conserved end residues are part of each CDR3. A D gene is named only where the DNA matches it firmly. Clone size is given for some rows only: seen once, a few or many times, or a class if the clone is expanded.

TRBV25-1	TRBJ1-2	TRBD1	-	TGTGCCAGCACCAGGACAGGGATCGGCTACACCTTC	CASTRTGIGYTF
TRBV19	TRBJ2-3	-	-	TGTGCCAGTAGTATTGAGGCTAGCGGCACAGATACGCAGTATTTT	CASSIEASGTDTQYF
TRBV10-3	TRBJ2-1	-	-	TGTGCCATCAGTGTTCAAGGTAGCAACAATGAGCAGTTCTTC	CAISVQGSNNEQFF
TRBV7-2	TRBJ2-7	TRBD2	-	TGTGCCAGCAGCTTAGACGCAGGACTAGCGGGAGGCGAGGTCGAGCAGTACTTC	CASSLDAGLAGGEVEQYF
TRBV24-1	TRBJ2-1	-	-	TGTGCCACCAGTGACGCACATCGCAATGAGCAGTTCTTC	CATSDAHRNEQFF
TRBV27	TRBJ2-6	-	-	TGTGCCAGCAGCCGCGGCATCTCTGGGGCCAACGTCCTGACTTTC	CASSRGISGANVLTF
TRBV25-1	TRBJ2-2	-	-	TGTGCCAGCAAAGGGACTCCACGAAGCGGGGAGCTGTTTTTT	CASKGTPRSGELFF
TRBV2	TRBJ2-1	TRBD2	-	TGTGCCAGCAGTGAAGCTGCGGGACTAGGTGTTGAGCAGTTCTTC	CASSEAAGLGVEQFF
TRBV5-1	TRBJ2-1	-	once	TGCGCCAGCAGCTTGGTGTTAGCGACGAATGAGCAGTTCTTC	CASSLVLATNEQFF
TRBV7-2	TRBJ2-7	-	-	TGTGCCAGCAGCTTAGCCTTGGCCCAGTACGAGCAGTACTTC	CASSLALAQYEQYF
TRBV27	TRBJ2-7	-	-	TGTGCCAGCAGTTTTCGCGGACCGAGCTCCTACGAGCAGTACTTC	CASSFRGPSSYEQYF
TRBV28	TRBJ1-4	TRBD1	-	TGTGCCAGCAGTTCAGGGGGACCCGATGAAAAACTGTTTTTT	CASSSGGPDEKLFF
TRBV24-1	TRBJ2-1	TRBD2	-	TGTGCCACCAGTGATTCACTAGCGGGAGGGCACAATGAGCAGTTCTTC	CATSDSLAGGHNEQFF
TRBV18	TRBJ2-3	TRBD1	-	TGTGCCAGCTCGCAGGGGACAGGGAATACAGATACGCAGTATTTT	CASSQGTGNTDTQYF
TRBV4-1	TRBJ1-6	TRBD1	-	TGCGCCAGCAGCCCTTTCGGAAGGGGACAGAGTTATAATTCACCCCTCCACTTT	CASSPFGRGQSYNSPLHF
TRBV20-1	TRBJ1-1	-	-	TGCAGTGCTAGTAGGTTTACCGCGCGCACTGAAGCTTTCTTT	CSASRFTARTEAFF
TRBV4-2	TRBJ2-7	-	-	TGTGCCAGCAGCCCTCGGGCAGTATCTTACGAGCAGTACTTC	CASSPRAVSYEQYF
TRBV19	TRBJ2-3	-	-	TGTGCCAGTAGTACCCTGTGGGGGACTAGCACAGATACGCAGTATTTT	CASSTLWGTSTDTQYF
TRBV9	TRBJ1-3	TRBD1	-	TGTGCCAGCAGCGTAGCCCCACAGGGGGGCTCTGGAAACACCATATATTTT	CASSVAPQGGSGNTIYF
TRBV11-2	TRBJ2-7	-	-	TGTGCCAGCAGCTTAGGGCACAGGCGGTACGAGCAGTACTTC	CASSLGHRRYEQYF
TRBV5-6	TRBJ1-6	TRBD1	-	TGTGCCAGCAGCTCTACGCGACAGGGGTTGTTTTCACCCCTCCACTTT	CASSSTRQGLFSPLHF
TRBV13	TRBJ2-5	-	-	TGTGCCAGCAGCCCCGATAGGCGGGACCAAGAGACCCAGTACTTC	CASSPDRRDQETQYF
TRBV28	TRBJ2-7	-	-	TGTGCCAGCACGGCTCCTGACCTTCAGGGATCCTACGAGCAGTACTTC	CASTAPDLQGSYEQYF
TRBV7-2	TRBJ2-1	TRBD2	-	TGTGCCAGCAGCCCTCAGCGGGAGGCCTACAATGAGCAGTTCTTC	CASSPQREAYNEQFF
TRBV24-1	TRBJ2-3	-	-	TGTGCCACCAGTGATTTGGGGGGTGCGAGGACAGATACGCAGTATTTT	CATSDLGGARTDTQYF
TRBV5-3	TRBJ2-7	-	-	TGTGCCAGAAGCTTGGCTGGGGGTCCTTACTACTACGAGCAGTACTTC	CARSLAGGPYYYEQYF
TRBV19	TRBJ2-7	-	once	TGTGCCAGTAGTATAGAGGACAGCTCCTACGAGCAGTACTTC	CASSIEDSSYEQYF
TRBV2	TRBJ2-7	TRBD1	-	TGTGCCAGCAGGGCACTAAGACAGGGGTCCCCCTACGAGCAGTACTTC	CASRALRQGSPYEQYF
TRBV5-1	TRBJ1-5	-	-	-	CASSSSEGGQPQHF
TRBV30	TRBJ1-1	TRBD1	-	TGTGCCTGGAGTCAACCCACAGGGGGCGGAACTGAAGCTTTCTTT	CAWSQPTGGGTEAFF
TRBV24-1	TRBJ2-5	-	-	TGTGCCACCAGTGGCGTGACAGGGGAGGGAGAGACCCAGTACTTC	CATSGVTGEGETQYF
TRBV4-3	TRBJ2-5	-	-	TGCGCCAGCAGCCAAGATTCAGGCCACCAAGAGACCCAGTACTTC	CASSQDSGHQETQYF
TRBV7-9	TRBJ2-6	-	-	TGTGCCACCACCCGGGACAACTCTGGGGCCAACGTCCTGACTTTC	CATTRDNSGANVLTF
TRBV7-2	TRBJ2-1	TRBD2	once	TGTGCCAGCACGCCCGGGACTAGCGGCTACAATGAGCAGTTCTTC	CASTPGTSGYNEQFF
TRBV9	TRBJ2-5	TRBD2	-	TGTGCCAGCAACAGAGGGACTAGTCAGGAGACCCAGTACTTC	CASNRGTSQETQYF
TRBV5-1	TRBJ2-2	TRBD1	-	TGCGCCAGCAGCGACTATTTGGGACAGGGGGCTAACACCGGGGAGCTGTTTTTT	CASSDYLGQGANTGELFF
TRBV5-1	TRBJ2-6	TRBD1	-	TGCGCCAGCAGCCTGTCGACAGGGGCAAACTCTGGGGCCAACGTCCTGACTTTC	CASSLSTGANSGANVLTF
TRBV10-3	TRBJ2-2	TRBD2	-	TGTGCCATCAAAGGACTAGCGGACACCGGGGAGCTGTTTTTT	CAIKGLADTGELFF
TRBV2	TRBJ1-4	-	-	TGTGCCAGCAGTGTCATTGGGGTTGAAAAACTGTTTTTT	CASSVIGVEKLFF
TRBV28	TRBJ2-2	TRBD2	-	TGTGCCTCGACCAAGCGGGGGACACGTTCGGGGGAGCTGTTTTTT	CASTKRGTRSGELFF
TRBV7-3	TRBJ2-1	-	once	TGTGCCAGCAGCTTACAGGGGTACAATGAGCAGTTCTTC	CASSLQGYNEQFF